This T cell receptor beta chain was recorded in a study of response to subunit inactivated influenza vaccine. Whole-study findings and limits: Authors suggested few new T cells are recruited by each seasonal influenza vaccination.

After removal of 5 bases from V and 0 bases from J, the junction contained 11 bases not matched to a gene. This CDR3 is 16 amino acids long. The V gene's germline CDR1 is DFQATT and CDR2 SNEGSKA (reference sequence). This clonotype was detected only a few times. No antigen is known for it. One entry per CDR3 protein, called by TCRdb with MiXCR from the RT-PCR reads. The table lists 450,000 to 600,000 distinct CDR3 sequences, less than 7.5% of them singletons. This specimen consisted of PBMCs from blood, obtained less than 30 months after vaccination. This chain joins TRBV20-1 and TRBJ2-5; 8 nucleotides line up with TRBD1. This clonotype was obtained from a man in his fifties or sixties who received an inactivated influenza vaccine. This chain's CDR3 is CSADNPGQEYQETQYF. CDR3 nucleotides: TGCAGTGCTGATAATCCGGGACAGGAATACCAAGAGACCCAGTACTTC.